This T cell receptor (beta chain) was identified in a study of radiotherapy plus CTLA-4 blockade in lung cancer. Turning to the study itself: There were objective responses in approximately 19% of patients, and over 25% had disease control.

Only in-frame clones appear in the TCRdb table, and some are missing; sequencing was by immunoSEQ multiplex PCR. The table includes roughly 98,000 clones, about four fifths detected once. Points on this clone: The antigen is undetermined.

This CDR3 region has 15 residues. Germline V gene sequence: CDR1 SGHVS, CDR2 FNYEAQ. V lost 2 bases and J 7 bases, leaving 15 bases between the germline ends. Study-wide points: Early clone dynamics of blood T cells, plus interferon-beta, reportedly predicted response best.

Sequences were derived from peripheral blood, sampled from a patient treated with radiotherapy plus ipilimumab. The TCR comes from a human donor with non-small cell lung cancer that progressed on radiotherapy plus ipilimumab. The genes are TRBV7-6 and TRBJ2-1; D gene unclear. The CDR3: CASSLFEQVGNEQFF. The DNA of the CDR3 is TGTGCCAGCAGCTTATTCGAGCAGGTGGGAAATGAGCAGTTCTTC.